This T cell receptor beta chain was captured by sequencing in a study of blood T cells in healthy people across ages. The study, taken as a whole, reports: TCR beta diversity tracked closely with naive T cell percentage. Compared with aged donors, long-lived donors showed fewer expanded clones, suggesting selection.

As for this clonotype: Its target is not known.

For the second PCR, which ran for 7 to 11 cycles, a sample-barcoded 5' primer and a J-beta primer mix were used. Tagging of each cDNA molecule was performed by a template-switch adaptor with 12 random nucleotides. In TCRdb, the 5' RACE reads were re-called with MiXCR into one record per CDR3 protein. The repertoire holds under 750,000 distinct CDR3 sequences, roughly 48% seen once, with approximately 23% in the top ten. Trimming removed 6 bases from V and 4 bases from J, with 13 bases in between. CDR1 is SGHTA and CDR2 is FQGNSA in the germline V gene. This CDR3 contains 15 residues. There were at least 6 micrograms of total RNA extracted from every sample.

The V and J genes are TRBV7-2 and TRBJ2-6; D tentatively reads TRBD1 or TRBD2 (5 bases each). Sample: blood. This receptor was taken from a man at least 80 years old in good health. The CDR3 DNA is TGTGCCAGCAGGCAGAGGGGCGACGGGGCCAACGTCCTGACTTTC. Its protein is CASRQRGDGANVLTF.